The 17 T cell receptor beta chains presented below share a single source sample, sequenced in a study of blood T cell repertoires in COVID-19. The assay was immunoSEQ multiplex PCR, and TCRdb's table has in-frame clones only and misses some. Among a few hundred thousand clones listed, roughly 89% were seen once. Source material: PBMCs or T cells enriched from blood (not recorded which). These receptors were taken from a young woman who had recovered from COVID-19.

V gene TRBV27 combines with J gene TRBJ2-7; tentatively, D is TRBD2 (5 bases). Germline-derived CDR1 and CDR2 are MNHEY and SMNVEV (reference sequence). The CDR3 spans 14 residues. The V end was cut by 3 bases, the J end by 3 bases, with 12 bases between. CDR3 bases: TGTGCCAGCAGTTTGACCCACGGGGACTACGAGCAGTACTTC. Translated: CASSLTHGDYEQYF.

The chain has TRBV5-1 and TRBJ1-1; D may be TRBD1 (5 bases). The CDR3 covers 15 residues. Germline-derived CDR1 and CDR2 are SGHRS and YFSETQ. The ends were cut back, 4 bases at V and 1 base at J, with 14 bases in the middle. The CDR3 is CASSLGTFPNTEAFF. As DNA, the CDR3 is TGCGCCAGCAGCCTCGGGACTTTCCCGAACACTGAAGCTTTCTTT. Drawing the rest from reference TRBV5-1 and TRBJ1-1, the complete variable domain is KAGVTQTPRYLIKTRGQQVTLSCSPISGHRSVSWYQQTPGQGLQFLFEYFSETQRNKGNFPGRFSGRQFSNSRSEMNVSTLELGDSALYLCASSLGTFPNTEAFFGQGTRLTVV.

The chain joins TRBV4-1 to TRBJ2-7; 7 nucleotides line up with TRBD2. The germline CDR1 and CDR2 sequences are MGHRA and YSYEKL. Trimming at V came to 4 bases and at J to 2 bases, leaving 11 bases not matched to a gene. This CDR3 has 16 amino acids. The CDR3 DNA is TGCGCCAGCAGCCGATTGACTAGCTTGACCCCCTACGAGCAGTACTTC. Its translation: CASSRLTSLTPYEQYF.

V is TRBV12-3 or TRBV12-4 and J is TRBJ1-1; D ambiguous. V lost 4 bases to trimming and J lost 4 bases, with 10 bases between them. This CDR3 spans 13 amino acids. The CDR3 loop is CASSSPIGTEAFF. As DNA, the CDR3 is TGTGCCAGCAGTTCCCCCATCGGCACTGAAGCTTTCTTT.

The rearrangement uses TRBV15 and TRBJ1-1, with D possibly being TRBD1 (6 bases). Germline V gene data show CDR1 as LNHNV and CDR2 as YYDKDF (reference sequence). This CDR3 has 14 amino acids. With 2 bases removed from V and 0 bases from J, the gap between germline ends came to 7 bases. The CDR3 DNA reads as TGTGCCACCAGCAGAACAGGGCTGAACACTGAAGCTTTCTTT. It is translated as CATSRTGLNTEAFF.

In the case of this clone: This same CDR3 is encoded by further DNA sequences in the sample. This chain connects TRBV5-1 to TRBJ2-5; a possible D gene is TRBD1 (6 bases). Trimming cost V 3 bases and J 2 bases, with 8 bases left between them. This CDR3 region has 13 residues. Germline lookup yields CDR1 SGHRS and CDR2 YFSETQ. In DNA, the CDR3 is TGCGCCAGCAGCTCAGGGGAACAAGAGACCCAGTACTTC. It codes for CASSSGEQETQYF.

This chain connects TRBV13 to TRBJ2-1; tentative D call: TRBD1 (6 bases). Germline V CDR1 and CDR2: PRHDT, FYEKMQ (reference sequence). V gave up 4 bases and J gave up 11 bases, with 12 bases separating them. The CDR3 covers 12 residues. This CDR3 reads CASSYNRAKQFF. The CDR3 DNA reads TGTGCCAGCAGCTATAACAGGGCTAAGCAGTTCTTC. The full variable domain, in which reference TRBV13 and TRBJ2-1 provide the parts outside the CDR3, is AAGVIQSPRHLIKEKRETATLKCYPIPRHDTVYWYQQGPGQDPQFLISFYEKMQSDKGSIPDRFSAQQFSDYHSELNMSSLELGDSALYFCASSYNRAKQFFGPGTRLTVL.

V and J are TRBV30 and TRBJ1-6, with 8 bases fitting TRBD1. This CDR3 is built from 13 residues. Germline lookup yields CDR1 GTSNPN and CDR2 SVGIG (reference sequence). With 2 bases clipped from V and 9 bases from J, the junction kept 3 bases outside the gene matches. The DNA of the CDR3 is TGTGCCTGGAGTCTAACAGGGGGTTCACCCCTCCACTTT. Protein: CAWSLTGGSPLHF. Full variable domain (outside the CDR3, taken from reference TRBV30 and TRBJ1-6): SQTIHQWPATLVQPVGSPLSLECTVEGTSNPNLYWYRQAAGRGLQLLFYSVGIGQISSEVPQNLSASRPQDRQFILSSKKLLLSDSGFYLCAWSLTGGSPLHFGNGTRLTVT.

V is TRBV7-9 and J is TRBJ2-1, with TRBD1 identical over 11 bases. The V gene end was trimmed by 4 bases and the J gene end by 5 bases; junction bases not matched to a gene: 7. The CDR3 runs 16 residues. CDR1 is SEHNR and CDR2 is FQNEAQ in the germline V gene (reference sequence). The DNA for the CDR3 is TGTGCCAGCAGCTCTGGGACAGGGGGTACAGACAATGAGCAGTTCTTC. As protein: CASSSGTGGTDNEQFF.

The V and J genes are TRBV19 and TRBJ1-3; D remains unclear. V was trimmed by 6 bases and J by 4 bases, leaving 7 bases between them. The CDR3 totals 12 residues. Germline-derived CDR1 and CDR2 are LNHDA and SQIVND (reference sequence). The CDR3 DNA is TGTGCCAGTAGCTTCGTGGGAAACACCATATATTTT. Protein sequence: CASSFVGNTIYF.

Written as DNA, the CDR3 is TGTGCCAGCAGCCAAGGTAGCGGGGTTCAAGAGACCCAGTACTTC. Its protein product is CASSQGSGVQETQYF. The chain joins TRBV3-1 (or the pseudogene TRBV3-2) to TRBJ2-5, with 8 nucleotides matching TRBD2. The CDR3 sequence is 15 residues long. V trimming: 1 base; J trimming: 2 bases; junction bases outside the gene matches: 3. Germline CDR1 is LGHDT and CDR2 is YNNKEL (reference sequence).

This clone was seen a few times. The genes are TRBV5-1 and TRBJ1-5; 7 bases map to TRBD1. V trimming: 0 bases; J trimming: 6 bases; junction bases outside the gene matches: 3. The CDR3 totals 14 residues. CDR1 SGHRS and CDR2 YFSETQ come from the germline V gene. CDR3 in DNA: TGCGCCAGCAGCTTGGGACAGGGCGGTCAGCCCCAGCATTTT. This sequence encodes CASSLGQGGQPQHF.

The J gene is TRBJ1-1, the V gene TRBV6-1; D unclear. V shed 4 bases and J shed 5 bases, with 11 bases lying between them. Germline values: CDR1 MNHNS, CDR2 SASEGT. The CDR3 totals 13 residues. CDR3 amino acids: CASSVARTTEAFF. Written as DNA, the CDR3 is TGTGCCAGCAGTGTAGCCAGAACGACTGAAGCTTTCTTT.

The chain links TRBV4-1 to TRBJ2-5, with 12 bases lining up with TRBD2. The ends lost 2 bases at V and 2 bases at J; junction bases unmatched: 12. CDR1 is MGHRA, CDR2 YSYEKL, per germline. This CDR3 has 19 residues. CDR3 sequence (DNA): TGCGCCAGCAGCCAAAGGAGACTAGCGGGAGCTGGGGCTCAAGAGACCCAGTACTTC. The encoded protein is CASSQRRLAGAGAQETQYF.

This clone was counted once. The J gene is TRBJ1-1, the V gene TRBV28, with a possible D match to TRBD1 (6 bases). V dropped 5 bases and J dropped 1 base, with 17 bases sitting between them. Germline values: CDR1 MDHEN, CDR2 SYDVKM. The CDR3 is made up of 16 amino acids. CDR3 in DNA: TGTGCCAGCAGTGAACTCACGGGACACGAGAACACTGAAGCTTTCTTT. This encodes CASSELTGHENTEAFF.

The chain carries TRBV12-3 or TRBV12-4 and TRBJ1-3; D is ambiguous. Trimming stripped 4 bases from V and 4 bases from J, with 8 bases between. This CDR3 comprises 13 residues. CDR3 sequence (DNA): TGTGCCAGCAGTTCCAACAGAGGAAACACCATATATTTT. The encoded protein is CASSSNRGNTIYF.

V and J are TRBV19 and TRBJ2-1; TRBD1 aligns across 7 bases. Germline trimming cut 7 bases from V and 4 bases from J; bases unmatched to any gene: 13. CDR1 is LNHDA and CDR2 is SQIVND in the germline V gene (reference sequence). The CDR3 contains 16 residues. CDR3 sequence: CASTPRTGLEYNEQFF. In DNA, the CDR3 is TGTGCCAGTACCCCCCGGACAGGCTTGGAGTACAATGAGCAGTTCTTC. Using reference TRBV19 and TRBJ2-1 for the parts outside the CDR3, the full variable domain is DGGITQSPKYLFRKEGQNVTLSCEQNLNHDAMYWYRQDPGQGLRLIYYSQIVNDFQKGDIAEGYSVSREKKESFPLTVTSAQKNPTAFYLCASTPRTGLEYNEQFFGPGTRLTVL.